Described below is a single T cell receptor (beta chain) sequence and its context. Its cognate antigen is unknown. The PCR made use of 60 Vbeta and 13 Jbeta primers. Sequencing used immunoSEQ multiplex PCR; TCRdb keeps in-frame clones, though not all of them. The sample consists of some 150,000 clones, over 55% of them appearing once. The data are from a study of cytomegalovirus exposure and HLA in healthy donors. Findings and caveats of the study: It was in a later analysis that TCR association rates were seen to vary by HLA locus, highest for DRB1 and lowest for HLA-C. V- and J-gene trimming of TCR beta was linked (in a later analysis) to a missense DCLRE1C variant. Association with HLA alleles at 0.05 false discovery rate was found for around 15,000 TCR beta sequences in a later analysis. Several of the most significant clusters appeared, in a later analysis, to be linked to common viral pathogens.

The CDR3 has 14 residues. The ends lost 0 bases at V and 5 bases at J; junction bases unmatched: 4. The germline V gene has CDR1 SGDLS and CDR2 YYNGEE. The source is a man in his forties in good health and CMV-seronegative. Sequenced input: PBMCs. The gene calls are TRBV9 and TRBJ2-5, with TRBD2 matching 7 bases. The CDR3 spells CASSVGGGAETQYF. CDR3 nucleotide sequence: TGTGCCAGCAGCGTAGGGGGGGGAGCGGAGACCCAGTACTTC. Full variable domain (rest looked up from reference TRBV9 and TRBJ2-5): DSGVTQTPKHLITATGQRVTLRCSPRSGDLSVYWYQQSLDQGLQFLIQYYNGEERAKGNILERFSAQQFPDLHSELNLSSLELGDSALYFCASSVGGGAETQYFGPGTRLLVL.